What follows are 29 T cell receptor beta chains derived from one specimen sequenced in a study of beta chain features in type 1 diabetes. Study-level points and caveats: Among patients with Type 1 diabetes, TCRB CDR3s were moderately but significantly shorter in every one of the four CD4+ subsets.

Their recognized antigens are unknown. The authors reverse transcribed all of the isolated RNA, so sequencing captured expressed TCRB transcripts. Assay used: immunoSEQ multiplex PCR; TCRdb lists only in-frame clones, some missing. The sample carries some 700,000 clones, under 15% recorded once. Sequencing input: naive CD4+ T cells from blood. These receptors were collected from a man younger than 35 with type 1 diabetes.

The J gene is TRBJ1-6, the V gene TRBV18, with D unclear. Germline-derived CDR1 and CDR2 are KGHSH and LQKENI. The CDR3 is made up of 16 amino acids. V lost 8 bases and J lost 7, with 21 bases in between. The DNA of the CDR3 is TGTGCCAGCGCGCAGTCCGCGGGTACGATCAATTCACCCCTCCACTTT. It translates to CASAQSAGTINSPLHF.

V gene TRBV15 combines with J gene TRBJ2-7; D tentatively reads TRBD1 or TRBD2 (5 bases each). CDR1 is LNHNV and CDR2 is YYDKDF in the germline V gene (reference sequence). V dropped 0 bases and J dropped 5 bases, with 11 bases sitting between them. The CDR3 extends over 14 amino acids. The CDR3, as DNA: TGTGCCACCAGCAGAGATCTAGGGGACGACGAGCAGTACTTC. Its translation is CATSRDLGDDEQYF.

The V gene is TRBV28, the J gene TRBJ2-3; D is perhaps TRBD2 (6 bases). Germline V gives CDR1 MDHEN, CDR2 SYDVKM. CDR3 size: 15 residues. Trimming pared 8 bases from V and 4 bases from J, leaving 19 bases between. The CDR3 coding sequence is TGTGCCAGCTACTGGGACGGGGGTTCTGCAGATACGCAGTATTTT. It translates to CASYWDGGSADTQYF.

This clone was seen a few times. The chain has TRBV25-1 and TRBJ1-2; TRBD1 might be the D (6 bases). Trimming removed 6 bases at V and 6 bases at J, with 14 bases between. CDR3 size: 13 residues. Germline-derived CDR1 and CDR2 are MGHDK and SYGVNS. CDR3 nucleotides: TGTGCCAGCAGCCGAACAGGGACCCATGGCTACACCTTC. Its protein product is CASSRTGTHGYTF.

As DNA, the CDR3 is TGTGCCAGCAGCTCCGTAACAGAAAACCTCAACTATGGCTACACCTTC. Its translation is CASSSVTENLNYGYTF. The V gene is TRBV7-2, the J gene TRBJ1-2; D not certain. Deletions cut 4 bases from V and 2 bases from J, with 17 bases between. The CDR3 loop spans 16 amino acids. Germline V gives CDR1 SGHTA, CDR2 FQGNSA.

This clone came up a few times. The chain recombines TRBV5-4 with TRBJ2-1, with 10 positions matching TRBD1. Germline CDR1 SGHNT, CDR2 YYREEE (reference sequence). The CDR3 runs to 16 residues. V was clipped by 3 bases and J by 2 bases; unmatched bases: 5. CDR3 sequence (DNA): TGTGCCAGCAGCTATGGACAGGGGGGGACCTACAATGAGCAGTTCTTC. Encoded protein: CASSYGQGGTYNEQFF.

On this clone itself: Other DNA sequences in the sample encode the same CDR3. The V call is TRBV5-4, the J call TRBJ2-5; weak D call: TRBD2 (6 bases). The CDR3 covers 14 residues. V lost 0 bases and J lost 3, with 9 bases in between. The germline V gene encodes CDR1 SGHNT and CDR2 YYREEE (reference sequence). Here the CDR3 reads CASSLAGREETQYF. The CDR3 DNA reads TGTGCCAGCAGCTTGGCCGGGAGAGAAGAGACCCAGTACTTC.

The chain combines TRBV4-2 with TRBJ1-1, with D perhaps matching TRBD1 (5 bases). The CDR3 is 16 amino acids. V dropped 3 bases and J dropped 0 bases, with 14 bases sitting between them. From germline, CDR1 is LGHNA and CDR2 YNFKEQ. CDR3 bases: TGTGCCAGCAGCCACTCCGACAGATCGATGAACACTGAAGCTTTCTTT. Protein: CASSHSDRSMNTEAFF.

This clone has only a few counts. This chain uses TRBV6-6 with TRBJ1-1; 8 nucleotides line up with TRBD1. Unmatched junction bases numbered 11, after V lost 10 bases and J lost 1 base. The CDR3 loop spans 15 amino acids. Germline CDR1 is MNHNY and CDR2 is SVGAGI (reference sequence). The CDR3 nucleotides read TGTGCCACCGCGGACAGGGAAGGAAGGAACACTGAAGCTTTCTTT. Its translation: CATADREGRNTEAFF.

This clone was detected only a few times. The J gene is TRBJ1-5, the V gene TRBV5-5; no clear D. V was cut by 3 bases and J by 9 bases, with 13 bases left in between. The CDR3 totals 13 residues. The germline V gene encodes CDR1 SGHKS and CDR2 YYEKEE (reference sequence). This CDR3 reads CASSSGTEGPQHF. The CDR3, as DNA: TGTGCCAGCAGCTCGGGCACCGAGGGGCCCCAGCATTTT.

The chain couples TRBV28 to TRBJ2-5, with 9 bases that match TRBD1. Germline V gene sequence: CDR1 MDHEN, CDR2 SYDVKM. This CDR3 has 15 residues. The V segment lost 5 bases and the J segment 7 bases; nucleotides outside the gene matches: 11. The CDR3 sequence is CASSLLQGAGWTQYF. DNA of the CDR3: TGTGCCAGCAGTCTCCTACAGGGGGCCGGGTGGACCCAGTACTTC.

The chain couples TRBV28 to TRBJ1-2, with 9 bases fitting TRBD1. Losses at the gene ends were 5 bases for V and 2 bases for J; bases not matched to a gene: 6. The germline CDR1 and CDR2 sequences are MDHEN and SYDVKM. The CDR3 covers 15 residues. CDR3 bases: TGTGCCAGCAGTCGAACAGGGGGCAGAAACTATGGCTACACCTTC. It yields the protein CASSRTGGRNYGYTF.

This clone was observed a few times. The rearrangement joins TRBV30 to TRBJ1-1; no firm D call. Deletions cut 0 bases from V and 6 bases from J, with 14 bases between. The CDR3 sequence is 14 residues long. Germline assignment: CDR1 GTSNPN and CDR2 SVGIG (reference sequence). The CDR3, as DNA: TGTGCCTGGAGTGTACTGAGGGCTGGCTCTGAAGCTTTCTTT. It encodes CAWSVLRAGSEAFF.

This clone has only a few counts. V and J are TRBV27 and TRBJ2-1, with 10 positions matching TRBD1. CDR1 is MNHEY and CDR2 is SMNVEV in the germline V gene (reference sequence). V lost 6 bases to trimming and J lost 8 bases; unmatched junction nucleotides: 10. The CDR3 runs 15 residues. The CDR3 loop reads CASRTGRDRGHEQFF. DNA of the CDR3: TGTGCCAGCAGGACAGGCCGGGACAGGGGCCATGAGCAGTTCTTC.

Only a few counts were recorded for this clone. The chain carries TRBV5-8 and TRBJ2-6, with D possibly matching TRBD1 (6 bases). This CDR3 has 18 residues. Germline lookup yields CDR1 SGHTS and CDR2 YDEGEE. V lost 6 bases to trimming and J lost 0 bases, with 19 bases between them. CDR3 region: CASTFVRQGFSGANVLTF. In DNA form, the CDR3 reads TGTGCCAGCACCTTTGTGCGCCAGGGGTTCTCTGGGGCCAACGTCCTGACTTTC.

V usage is TRBV15 and J usage is TRBJ2-2; D might be TRBD1 or TRBD2, each matching 5 bases. Trimming removed 2 bases at V and 4 bases at J, with 14 bases between. The germline gives CDR1 LNHNV, CDR2 YYDKDF (reference sequence). This CDR3 has 16 residues. As DNA, the CDR3 is TGTGCCACCAGCAGAAGGTTCCGGGGACGCACCGGGGAGCTGTTTTTT. This codes for CATSRRFRGRTGELFF.

As regards this clone: Other DNA sequences from this sample encode an identical CDR3 as well. The rearrangement joins TRBV6-5 to TRBJ2-3; D not certain. Germline-derived CDR1 and CDR2 are MNHEY and SVGAGI. Trimming cost V 0 bases and J 5 bases, with 3 bases left between them. The CDR3 sequence is 12 residues long. CDR3 region: CASSYSRDTQYF. The CDR3 DNA sequence: TGTGCCAGCAGTTACTCGAGAGATACGCAGTATTTT.

Note on this clone: This sample includes further DNA sequences coding for the same CDR3. The chain links TRBV7-9 to TRBJ1-5; D not resolved. The CDR3 runs 12 residues. Trimming removed 3 bases at V and 4 bases at J, with 4 bases between. Germline V gives CDR1 SEHNR, CDR2 FQNEAQ (reference sequence). CDR3 sequence: CASSFGNQPQHF. CDR3 coding DNA: TGTGCCAGCAGCTTTGGGAATCAGCCCCAGCATTTT.

This chain joins TRBV2 and TRBJ1-2; possibly TRBD1 for D (5 bases). CDR3 size: 12 residues. Trimming pared 11 bases from V and 8 bases from J, leaving 18 bases between. Germline CDR1 and CDR2: SNHLY and FYNNEI. DNA of the CDR3: TGTGCCTACACGGCCCTCAGGGACGGCTACACCTTC. Amino acids: CAYTALRDGYTF. Complete variable domain (other parts from reference TRBV2 and TRBJ1-2): EPEVTQTPSHQVTQMGQEVILRCVPISNHLYFYWYRQILGQKVEFLVSFYNNEISEKSEIFDDQFSVERPDGSNFTLKIRSTKLEDSAMYFCAYTALRDGYTFGSGTRLTVV.

This clone came up a few times. The chain joins TRBV5-6 to TRBJ2-1, with a possible D match to TRBD1 (6 bases). Trimming removed 5 bases from V and 7 bases from J, with 16 bases in between. The length of the CDR3 is 14 residues. Germline values: CDR1 SGHDT, CDR2 YYEEEE. The CDR3 DNA follows: TGTGCCAGCAGTTCCCAGGGGATGGGTAATGAGCAGTTCTTC. Residues: CASSSQGMGNEQFF. The complete variable domain, with remaining parts taken from reference TRBV5-6 and TRBJ2-1, reads DAGVTQSPTHLIKTRGQQVTLRCSPKSGHDTVSWYQQALGQGPQFIFQYYEEEERQRGNFPDRFSGHQFPNYSSELNVNALLLGDSALYLCASSSQGMGNEQFFGPGTRLTVL.

In this sample, this clone turned up once. The chain recombines TRBV6-6 with TRBJ2-3; D tentatively fits TRBD1 or TRBD2 (6 bases each). This CDR3 is built from 14 residues. CDR1 and CDR2 from the germline V gene are MNHNY and SVGAGI (reference sequence). Trimming pared 6 bases from V and 1 base from J, leaving 11 bases between. Written as DNA, the CDR3 is TGTGCCAGCAGGGGGGGCTATCGCACAGATACGCAGTATTTT. This translates into CASRGGYRTDTQYF.

The CDR3 bases are TGTGCCAGCAGTTACTCACGCCAGGGCTTTAATGAAAAACTGTTTTTT. Its translation: CASSYSRQGFNEKLFF. V usage is TRBV6-6 and J usage is TRBJ1-4; TRBD1 might be the D (5 bases). The V end was cut by 0 bases, the J end by 4 bases, with 12 bases between. The CDR3 covers 16 residues. CDR1 MNHNY and CDR2 SVGAGI come from the germline V gene (reference sequence).

This clone came up a few times. This chain links TRBV7-9 with TRBJ2-3; TRBD1 or TRBD2 may be the D gene (5 bases each). There are 14 residues in the CDR3. V gave up 1 base and J gave up 2 bases, with 7 bases separating them. CDR1 is SEHNR and CDR2 is FQNEAQ in the germline V gene (reference sequence). CDR3 residues: CASSLGDHTDTQYF. The CDR3 DNA reads as TGTGCCAGCAGCTTAGGGGACCACACAGATACGCAGTATTTT.

The chain joins TRBV5-6 to TRBJ2-5; the D is unclear. Germline CDR1 and CDR2: SGHDT and YYEEEE. V was pared by 2 bases and J by 5 bases, with 7 bases between. CDR3 length: 12 residues. CDR3 region: CASSFDLETQYF. The CDR3 region has the DNA TGTGCCAGCAGCTTTGATTTGGAGACCCAGTACTTC.

This chain uses TRBV30 with TRBJ2-5, with D unresolved. The CDR3 covers 13 residues. V lost 0 bases to trimming and J lost 4 bases, with 9 bases between them. CDR1 is GTSNPN and CDR2 is SVGIG in the germline V gene (reference sequence). CDR3 in DNA: TGTGCCTGGAGTGTAACGGGTTTAGAGACCCAGTACTTC. This gives the protein CAWSVTGLETQYF.

The chain carries TRBV30 and TRBJ2-6; the D is unclear. Trimming cost V 2 bases and J 0 bases, with 8 bases left between them. The CDR3 is made up of 15 amino acids. Germline V gene sequence: CDR1 GTSNPN, CDR2 SVGIG (reference sequence). DNA of the CDR3: TGTGCCTGGAGTCCCGACCTCTCTGGGGCCAACGTCCTGACTTTC. Translating gives CAWSPDLSGANVLTF.

This clone was picked up a small number of times. The chain recombines TRBV29-1 with TRBJ2-3, with D perhaps TRBD2 (5 bases). Trimming left V 3 bases short and J 0 bases short, with 13 bases between. The CDR3 sequence is 15 residues long. Germline-derived CDR1 and CDR2 are SQVTM and ANQGSEA. The CDR3 DNA sequence: TGCAGCGTTGAGAAAAAACTAGAAAGCACAGATACGCAGTATTTT. Translation: CSVEKKLESTDTQYF.

The table lists this clone with a few counts. The CDR3 region has the DNA TGTGCCAGCAGCCGAGCCCCACCGGGGGGAAACACAGATACGCAGTATTTT. It translates to CASSRAPPGGNTDTQYF. The V call is TRBV7-2, the J call TRBJ2-3, with 7 bases matching TRBD2. The CDR3 covers 17 residues. With V trimmed by 5 bases and J by 2 bases, 13 bases remained unmatched. In germline, CDR1 is SGHTA, CDR2 FQGNSA.

The genes are TRBV28 and TRBJ2-5, with 9 bases lining up with TRBD1. The end of the DNA aligns better with TRBJ2-7, so the J call may be wrong. This CDR3 region has 15 residues. Germline V gives CDR1 MDHEN, CDR2 SYDVKM. The CDR3 nucleotides are TGTGCCAGCAGCCCCGGACAGGGGCCTACCTACGAGCAGTACTTC. This gives the protein CASSPGQGPTYEQYF.